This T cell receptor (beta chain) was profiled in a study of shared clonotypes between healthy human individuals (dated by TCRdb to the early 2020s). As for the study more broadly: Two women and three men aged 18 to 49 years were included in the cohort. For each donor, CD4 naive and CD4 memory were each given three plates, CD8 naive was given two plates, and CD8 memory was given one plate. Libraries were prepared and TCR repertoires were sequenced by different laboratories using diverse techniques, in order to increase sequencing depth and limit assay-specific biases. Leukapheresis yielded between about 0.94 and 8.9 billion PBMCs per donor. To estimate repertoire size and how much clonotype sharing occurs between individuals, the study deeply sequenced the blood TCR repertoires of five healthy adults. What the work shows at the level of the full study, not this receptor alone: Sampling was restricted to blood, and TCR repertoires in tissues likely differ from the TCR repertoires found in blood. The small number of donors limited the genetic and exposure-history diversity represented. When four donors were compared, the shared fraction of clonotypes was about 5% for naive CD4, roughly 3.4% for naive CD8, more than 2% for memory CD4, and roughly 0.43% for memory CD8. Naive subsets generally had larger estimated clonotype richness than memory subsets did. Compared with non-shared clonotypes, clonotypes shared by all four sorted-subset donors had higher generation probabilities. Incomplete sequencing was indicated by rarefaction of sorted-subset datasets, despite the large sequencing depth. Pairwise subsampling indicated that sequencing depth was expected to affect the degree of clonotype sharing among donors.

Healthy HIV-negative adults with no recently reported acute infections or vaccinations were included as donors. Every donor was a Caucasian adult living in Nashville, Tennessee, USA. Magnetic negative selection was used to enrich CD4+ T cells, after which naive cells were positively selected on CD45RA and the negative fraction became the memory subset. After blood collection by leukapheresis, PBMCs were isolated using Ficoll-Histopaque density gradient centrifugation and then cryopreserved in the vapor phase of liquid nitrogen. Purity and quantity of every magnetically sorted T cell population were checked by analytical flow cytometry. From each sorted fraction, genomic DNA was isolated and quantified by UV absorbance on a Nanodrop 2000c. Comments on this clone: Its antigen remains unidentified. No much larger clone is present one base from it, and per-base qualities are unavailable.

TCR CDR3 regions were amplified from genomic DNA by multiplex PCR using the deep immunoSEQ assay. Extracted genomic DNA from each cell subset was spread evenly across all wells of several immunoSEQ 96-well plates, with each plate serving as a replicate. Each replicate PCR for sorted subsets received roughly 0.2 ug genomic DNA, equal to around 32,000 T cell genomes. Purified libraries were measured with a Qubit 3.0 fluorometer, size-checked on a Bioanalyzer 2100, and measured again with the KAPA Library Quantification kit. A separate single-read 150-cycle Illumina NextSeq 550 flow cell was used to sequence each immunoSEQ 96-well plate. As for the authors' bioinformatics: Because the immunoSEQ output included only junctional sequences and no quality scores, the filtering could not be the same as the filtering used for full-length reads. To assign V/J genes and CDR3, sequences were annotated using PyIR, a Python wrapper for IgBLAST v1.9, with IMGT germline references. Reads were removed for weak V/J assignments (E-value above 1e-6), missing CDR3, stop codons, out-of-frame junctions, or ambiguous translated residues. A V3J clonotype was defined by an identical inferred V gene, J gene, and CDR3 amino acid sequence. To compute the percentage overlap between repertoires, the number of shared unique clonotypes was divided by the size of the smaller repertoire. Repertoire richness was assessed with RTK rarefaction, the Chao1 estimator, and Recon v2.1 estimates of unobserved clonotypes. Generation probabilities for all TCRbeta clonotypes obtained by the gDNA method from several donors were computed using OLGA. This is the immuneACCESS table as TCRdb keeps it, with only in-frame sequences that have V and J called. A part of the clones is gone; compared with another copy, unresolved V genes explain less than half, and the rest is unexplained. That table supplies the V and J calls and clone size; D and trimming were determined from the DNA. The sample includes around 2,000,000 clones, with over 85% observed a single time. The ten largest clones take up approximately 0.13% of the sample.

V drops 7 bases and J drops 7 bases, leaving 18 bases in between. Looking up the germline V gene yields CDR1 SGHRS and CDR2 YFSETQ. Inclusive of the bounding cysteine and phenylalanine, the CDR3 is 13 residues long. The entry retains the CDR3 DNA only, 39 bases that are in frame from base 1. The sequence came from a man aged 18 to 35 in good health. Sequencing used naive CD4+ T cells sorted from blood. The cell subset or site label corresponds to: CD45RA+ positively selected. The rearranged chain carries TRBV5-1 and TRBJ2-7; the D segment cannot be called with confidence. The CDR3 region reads CASHLFGGTEQYF. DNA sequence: TGCGCCAGCCACTTATTTGGCGGAACAGAGCAGTACTTC.